This T cell receptor (beta chain) comes out of a study of T-cell memory formation after mild COVID-19. V gave up 4 bases and J gave up 4 bases, with 16 bases separating them. Per germline, CDR1 LGHDT and CDR2 YNNKEL (reference sequence). The CDR3 runs 15 residues. A single record per CDR3 protein comes from TCRdb applying MiXCR to the 5' RACE reads. This repertoire shows roughly 450,000 distinct CDR3 sequences, 18% found once; its top ten account for approximately 13%. This sequence was found in an adult woman who had mild COVID-19 (a few samples of this study predate the infection). Cell type and time point are not known. Sequencing was performed on PBMCs or a T cell subset sorted from them (not recorded which). The V gene is TRBV3-1, the J gene TRBJ1-2, with TRBD1 as a possible D gene (6 bases). For the CDR3, the DNA is TGTGCCAGCAGCCCGACGGACAGTTGGGGCTATGGCTACACCTTC. It yields the protein CASSPTDSWGYGYTF. Supplemented by reference TRBV3-1 and TRBJ1-2, the full variable domain reads DTAVSQTPKYLVTQMGNDKSIKCEQNLGHDTMYWYKQDSKKFLKIMFSYNNKELIINETVPNRFSPKSPDKAHLNLHINSLELGDSAVYFCASSPTDSWGYGYTFGSGTRLTVV.